The text below deals with one TCR beta chain. Antigen unknown. This record comes from a study of T cell responses to AZD1222 COVID-19 vaccine. Findings and caveats of the study: Among spike-specific TCRs, nearly half reportedly target unmutated variant regions. In a largely white British group with more females than males, clonal diversity was possibly underestimated. CD4 TCRs covered the whole spike, strongest at regions 160-218 and 743-854.

The germline V and J ends were trimmed by 2 bases and 5 bases, with 11 bases remaining between them. The CDR3 loop spans 14 amino acids. From germline, CDR1 is SGHRS and CDR2 YFSETQ. Sequencing used immunoSEQ multiplex PCR; TCRdb keeps in-frame clones, though not all of them. The sample has about 150,000 clones, about nine tenths seen once; the top ten hold roughly 1.9%. The TCR originated in an adult in good health. J is TRBJ2-1 and V is TRBV5-1; D call uncertain. Sequences were derived from peripheral blood, sampled on day 0 of AZD1222 vaccination. Here the CDR3 reads CASSFTGPNNEQFF. The CDR3 coding sequence is TGCGCCAGCAGCTTTACCGGGCCGAACAATGAGCAGTTCTTC.